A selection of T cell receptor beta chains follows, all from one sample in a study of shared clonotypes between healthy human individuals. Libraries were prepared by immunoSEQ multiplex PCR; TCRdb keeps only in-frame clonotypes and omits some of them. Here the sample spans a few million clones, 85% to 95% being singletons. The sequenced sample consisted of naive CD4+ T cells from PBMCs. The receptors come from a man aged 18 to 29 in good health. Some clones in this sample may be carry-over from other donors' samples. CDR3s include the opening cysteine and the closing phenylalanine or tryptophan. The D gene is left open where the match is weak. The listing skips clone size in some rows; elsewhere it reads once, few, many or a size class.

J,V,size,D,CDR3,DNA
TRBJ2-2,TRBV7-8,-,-,CASSLGRTGELFF,TGTGCCAGCTCCTTGGGGCGGACCGGGGAGCTGTTTTTT
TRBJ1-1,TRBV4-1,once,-,CASRPLGRKPEAFF,TGCGCCAGCAGGCCTCTAGGGCGAAAGCCTGAAGCTTTCTTT
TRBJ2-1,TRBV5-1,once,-,CASSLGLGRRYEQFF,TGCGCCAGCAGCTTGGGACTGGGGAGGCGGTATGAGCAGTTCTTC
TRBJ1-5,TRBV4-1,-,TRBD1,CASSPQGVLKGQPQHF,TGCGCCAGCAGCCCTCAGGGGGTCCTTAAAGGCCAGCCCCAGCATTTT
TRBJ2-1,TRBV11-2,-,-,CASSLGSSALYNEQFF,TGTGCCAGCAGCTTAGGTTCCAGCGCTCTATACAATGAGCAGTTCTTC
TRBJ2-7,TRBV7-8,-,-,CASSLTDGNYEQYF,TGTGCCAGCAGCCTAACCGACGGGAACTACGAGCAGTACTTC
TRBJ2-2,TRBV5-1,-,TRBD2,CASSETGEGRGGELFF,TGCGCCAGCAGCGAGACGGGGGAGGGCCGTGGCGGGGAGCTGTTTTTT
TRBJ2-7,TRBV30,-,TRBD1,CASGQGYSYEQYF,TGTGCATCCGGACAGGGTTACTCCTACGAGCAGTACTTC
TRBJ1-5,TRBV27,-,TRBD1,CASSSLRTGSSNQPQHF,TGTGCCAGCAGTTCCCTCCGGACAGGGTCTAGCAATCAGCCCCAGCATTTT
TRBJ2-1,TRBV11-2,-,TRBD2,CASSLGPGTSGIIYEQFF,TGTGCCAGCAGCTTAGGTCCCGGGACTAGCGGGATAATTTATGAGCAGTTCTTC